One and the same sample provided the 30 T cell receptor beta chains below, sequenced in a study of blood T cell repertoires in COVID-19. Data came from immunoSEQ multiplex PCR; TCRdb stores just in-frame clones and leaves some out. The sample records about 140,000 clones, under 90% being singletons. Sample: peripheral blood. These receptor sequences come from a woman older than 75 in a cohort sampled during active or convalescent COVID-19.

The chain couples TRBV4-1 to TRBJ2-5; D may be TRBD1 (5 bases). Trimming removed 2 bases at V and 4 bases at J, with 17 bases between. CDR1 is MGHRA, CDR2 YSYEKL, per germline. This CDR3 is 16 amino acids long. The chain's CDR3 is CASSQLISGQGETQYF. In DNA, the CDR3 is TGCGCCAGCAGCCAATTAATTTCTGGGCAGGGAGAGACCCAGTACTTC.

The rearrangement links TRBV7-2 to TRBJ1-2; no reliable D call. The CDR3 consists of 12 residues. V dropped 5 bases and J dropped 0 bases, with 4 bases sitting between them. From germline, CDR1 is SGHTA and CDR2 FQGNSA. CDR3 nucleotide sequence: TGTGCCAGCAGCCTGTCTAACTATGGCTACACCTTC. Translated, it gives CASSLSNYGYTF.

A note on this clone: The same CDR3 can be traced to other DNA sequences in this sample. V usage is TRBV19 and J usage is TRBJ1-1; 7 bases align to TRBD1. Germline V CDR1 and CDR2: LNHDA, SQIVND (reference sequence). V lost 9 bases to trimming and J lost 0 bases; unmatched junction nucleotides: 4. The CDR3 covers 13 residues. Here the CDR3 reads CASRDSMNTEAFF. The CDR3 nucleotides read TGTGCCAGCCGGGACAGCATGAACACTGAAGCTTTCTTT. Using reference TRBV19 and TRBJ1-1 for the parts outside the CDR3, the full variable domain is DGGITQSPKYLFRKEGQNVTLSCEQNLNHDAMYWYRQDPGQGLRLIYYSQIVNDFQKGDIAEGYSVSREKKESFPLTVTSAQKNPTAFYLCASRDSMNTEAFFGQGTRLTVV.

This clone was detected only a few times. The rearrangement links TRBV27 to TRBJ2-2; the match to TRBD1 covers 11 bases. Germline V gives CDR1 MNHEY, CDR2 SMNVEV (reference sequence). V was clipped by 5 bases and J by 6 bases; unmatched bases: 14. The length of the CDR3 is 18 residues. This CDR3 is CASSIWTGGASDAGELFF. The CDR3, as DNA: TGTGCCAGCAGTATATGGACAGGGGGCGCGAGCGACGCCGGGGAGCTGTTTTTT.

This chain joins TRBV7-3 and TRBJ2-5; D unclear. V was trimmed by 5 bases and J by 2 bases, leaving 9 bases between them. Germline CDR1 and CDR2: SGHTA and FQGTGA. The CDR3 covers 13 residues. The CDR3 nucleotides are TGTGCCAGCAGCGTCCTAGGACAAGAGACCCAGTACTTC. This encodes CASSVLGQETQYF.

This chain joins TRBV11-2 and TRBJ2-3; TRBD1 is a possible D gene (6 bases). Per germline, CDR1 SGHAT and CDR2 FQNNGV. The V end lost 3 bases, the J end lost 2 bases, and 9 bases lay between the germline ends. This CDR3 region has 14 residues. The CDR3 sequence is CASSFLGATDTQYF. The CDR3 nucleotides are TGTGCCAGCAGCTTCTTGGGGGCCACAGATACGCAGTATTTT. Full variable domain (rest looked up from reference TRBV11-2 and TRBJ2-3): EAGVAQSPRYKIIEKRQSVAFWCNPISGHATLYWYQQILGQGPKLLIQFQNNGVVDDSQLPKDRFSAERLKGVDSTLKIQPAKLEDSAVYLCASSFLGATDTQYFGPGTRLTVL.

This clone showed up just once. The V gene is TRBV7-9, the J gene TRBJ2-1, with 7 bases lining up with TRBD1. Germline CDR1 and CDR2: SEHNR and FQNEAQ (reference sequence). CDR3 size: 15 residues. V lost 3 bases, J lost 9 bases, and 11 bases stayed unmatched. CDR3 in DNA: TGTGCCAGCAGCTTTGAGGGGTCCTCAGGGGGTGAGCAGTTCTTC. It specifies CASSFEGSSGGEQFF.

The chain links TRBV6-4 to TRBJ2-1; TRBD2 aligns across 10 bases. The CDR3 has 14 amino acids. Losses at the gene ends were 3 bases for V and 8 bases for J; bases not matched to a gene: 4. The germline CDR1 and CDR2 sequences are MRHNA and SNTAGT. As DNA, the CDR3 is TGTGCCAGCAGTGAACTAGCGGGGCTTGATGAGCAGTTCTTC. Protein product: CASSELAGLDEQFF.

The chain couples TRBV29-1 to TRBJ2-5, with 8 nucleotides matching TRBD1. This CDR3 has 14 amino acids. The V gene end was trimmed by 8 bases and the J gene end by 1 base; junction bases not matched to a gene: 9. Germline CDR1 SQVTM, CDR2 ANQGSEA. CDR3 residues: CSSGQGLLQETQYF. CDR3 in DNA: TGCAGCTCTGGACAGGGCCTTCTCCAAGAGACCCAGTACTTC.

This clone was seen more than once but under ten times. This chain connects TRBV6-5 to TRBJ1-3, with unresolved D. Deletions cut 0 bases from V and 3 bases from J, with 6 bases between. This CDR3 is 14 amino acids long. CDR1 MNHEY and CDR2 SVGAGI come from the germline V gene. This CDR3 is CASSYSTGGNTIYF. In DNA, the CDR3 is TGTGCCAGCAGTTACTCGACGGGTGGAAACACCATATATTTT.

Turning to this clone: Other DNA sequences from this sample encode an identical CDR3 as well. The chain is built from TRBV19 and TRBJ2-3; D may be TRBD1 (5 bases). V lost 4 bases to trimming and J lost 1 base, with 9 bases between them. Germline CDR1 LNHDA, CDR2 SQIVND (reference sequence). The CDR3 sequence is 14 residues long. The CDR3 reads CASSTSRGTDTQYF. The CDR3 coding sequence is TGTGCCAGTAGTACAAGCAGGGGCACAGATACGCAGTATTTT.

The chain employs TRBV11-3 and TRBJ2-3; D may be TRBD2 (5 bases). Germline values: CDR1 SGHNT, CDR2 YENEEA. This CDR3 is built from 14 residues. V shed 1 base and J shed 4 bases, with 9 bases lying between them. The CDR3 loop is CASSLALAADTQYF. In nucleotides, the CDR3 is TGTGCCAGCAGCTTAGCCCTAGCTGCAGATACGCAGTATTTT.

This clone was counted between two and nine times. The chain recombines TRBV5-4 with TRBJ2-2; 8 bases line up with TRBD2. J was trimmed by 3 bases and V by 0 bases; bases with no gene match: 1. Germline loops: CDR1 SGHNT, CDR2 YYREEE (reference sequence). The CDR3 has 15 residues. The CDR3 region has the DNA TGTGCCAGCAGCTTGGCGGGGGGGTACACCGGGGAGCTGTTTTTT. Translated, it gives CASSLAGGYTGELFF. The variable domain in full, with the rest retrieved from reference TRBV5-4 and TRBJ2-2, is ETGVTQSPTHLIKTRGQQVTLRCSSQSGHNTVSWYQQALGQGPQFIFQYYREEENGRGNFPPRFSGLQFPNYSSELNVNALELDDSALYLCASSLAGGYTGELFFGEGSRLTVL.

DNA for the CDR3: TGCGCCAGCAGCTTAGCGGGGACGTTGATTGAAGCTTTCTTT. This sequence encodes CASSLAGTLIEAFF. The gene calls are TRBV5-1 and TRBJ1-1; TRBD1 might be the D (5 bases). Looked up from germline, CDR1 is SGHRS and CDR2 is YFSETQ. V was shortened by 2 bases and J by 7 bases, with 15 bases between the two germline ends. CDR3 length: 14 residues.

The rearrangement uses TRBV4-2 and TRBJ1-6; 10 nucleotides align to TRBD1. The CDR3 contains 17 residues. J lost 8 bases, V lost 0 bases, and 7 bases had no gene match. Germline V gene lookup returns CDR1 LGHNA and CDR2 YNFKEQ. The chain's CDR3 is CASSQEWGQGLDSPLHF. The CDR3 coding sequence is TGTGCCAGCAGCCAAGAGTGGGGACAGGGGCTTGATTCACCCCTCCACTTT.

The V gene is TRBV6-1, the J gene TRBJ1-4; D uncertain. Deletions cut 1 base from V and 8 bases from J, with 8 bases between. This CDR3 is 13 amino acids long. CDR1 and CDR2 (germline): MNHNS, SASEGT. For the CDR3, the DNA is TGTGCCAGCAGTGAAGTGTGGAGAGAAAAACTGTTTTTT. It encodes CASSEVWREKLFF.

The chain uses TRBV7-2 and TRBJ2-5; 8 bases line up with TRBD2. Germline CDR1 SGHTA, CDR2 FQGNSA. V lost 2 bases, J lost 5 bases, and 7 bases stayed unmatched. CDR3 length: 15 amino acids. CDR3 bases: TGTGCCAGCAGCTTACTCGGGGGGGCCGGTGAGACCCAGTACTTC. It is translated as CASSLLGGAGETQYF. The entire variable domain, with the rest obtained from reference TRBV7-2 and TRBJ2-5, is as follows: GAGVSQSPSNKVTEKGKDVELRCDPISGHTALYWYRQSLGQGLEFLIYFQGNSAPDKSGLPSDRFSAERTGGSVSTLTIQRTQQEDSAVYLCASSLLGGAGETQYFGPGTRLLVL.

This rearrangement joins TRBV4-2 to TRBJ2-4, with 12 bases that match TRBD2. V gave up 3 bases and J gave up 8 bases; unmatched junction bases: 5. This CDR3 has 15 residues. The germline CDR1 and CDR2 sequences are LGHNA and YNFKEQ. The CDR3 DNA reads as TGTGCCAGCAGCCATCTAGCGGGGGGGCGATACATTCAGTACTTC. Encoded protein: CASSHLAGGRYIQYF.

The chain is built from TRBV11-2 and TRBJ2-4; D may be TRBD1 (5 bases). In germline, CDR1 is SGHAT, CDR2 FQNNGV. Trimming removed 5 bases at V and 0 bases at J, with 8 bases between. The CDR3 extends over 14 amino acids. As DNA, the CDR3 is TGTGCCAGCAGCCCGGACATAGCCAAAAACATTCAGTACTTC. As protein: CASSPDIAKNIQYF.

The chain employs TRBV27 and TRBJ1-4; D might be TRBD1 (6 bases). The CDR3 contains 14 residues. Germline CDR1 is MNHEY and CDR2 is SMNVEV (reference sequence). V shed 6 bases and J shed 6 bases, with 14 bases lying between them. CDR3 sequence (DNA): TGTGCCAGCAGCCGGGGGGGGGCTGATGAAAAACTGTTTTTT. Its translation is CASSRGGADEKLFF.

This rearrangement joins TRBV12-3 or TRBV12-4 to TRBJ2-7; no firm D call. The length of the CDR3 is 13 residues. Trimming left V 1 base short and J 6 bases short, with 10 bases between. The CDR3, as DNA: TGTGCCAGCAGTTTAGAAGCCTGGAGCGAGCAGTACTTC. It translates to CASSLEAWSEQYF.

This chain uses TRBV6-6 with TRBJ1-1, with a possible D match to TRBD1 (5 bases). The CDR3 spans 15 residues. The V and J ends lost 0 bases and 6 bases respectively, with 14 bases between them. Germline V gene sequence: CDR1 MNHNY, CDR2 SVGAGI (reference sequence). CDR3 in amino acids: CASSYSSRGSAEAFF. The CDR3 DNA reads TGTGCCAGCAGTTACTCTAGTAGGGGAAGCGCTGAAGCTTTCTTT.

The chain couples TRBV19 to TRBJ1-4; D is uncertain. This CDR3 comprises 15 residues. Germline lookup yields CDR1 LNHDA and CDR2 SQIVND (reference sequence). V gave up 3 bases and J gave up 8 bases, with 16 bases separating them. CDR3 nucleotide sequence: TGTGCCAGTAGTATTCGGGTGGTCGGCTGGGAAAAACTGTTTTTT. This translates into CASSIRVVGWEKLFF.

This clone appeared a single time. V is TRBV21-1 and J is TRBJ2-3; the listed D gene, TRBD1, was not tested against the DNA. TRBV21-1 is a pseudogene segment. CDR3 size: 17 residues. For the CDR3, the DNA is TGTGCCAGCAACCTCAAAACCAGGACAGGGTTCTTTGATACGCAGTATTTT. This codes for CASNLKTRTGFFDTQYF.

The genes are TRBV4-1 and TRBJ2-2, with TRBD1 as a possible D gene (6 bases). Trimming shortened V by 7 bases and J by 3 bases, and 21 bases separated the two germline ends. The CDR3 runs to 17 residues. Germline lookup yields CDR1 MGHRA and CDR2 YSYEKL. The DNA for the CDR3 is TGCGCCAGCAACATTCGAGGGGGAAGGTCCGACACCGGGGAGCTGTTTTTT. This encodes CASNIRGGRSDTGELFF.

The CDR3 here is CASSLPGYNEQFF. Written as DNA, the CDR3 is TGTGCCAGCAGCCTCCCCGGGTACAATGAGCAGTTCTTC. The chain uses TRBV9 and TRBJ2-1, with D unclear. The CDR3 sequence is 13 residues long. V lost 4 bases, J lost 4 bases, and 9 bases lay in between. Germline CDR1 is SGDLS and CDR2 is YYNGEE.

There are a few counts of this clone. J is TRBJ1-5 and V is TRBV30, with 7 bases identical to TRBD1. J was trimmed by 2 bases and V by 2 bases; bases with no gene match: 6. Germline V CDR1 and CDR2: GTSNPN, SVGIG (reference sequence). The CDR3 has 15 residues. CDR3 nucleotides: TGTGCCTGGAGTAGACAGGGTTTCGGCAATCAGCCCCAGCATTTT. As protein: CAWSRQGFGNQPQHF.

The rearrangement uses TRBV5-6 and TRBJ2-7, with D possibly being TRBD2 (5 bases). CDR1 SGHDT and CDR2 YYEEEE come from the germline V gene. CDR3 length: 15 amino acids. V lost 4 bases and J lost 7, with 21 bases in between. CDR3 region: CASSPWGAHEEEQYV. DNA of the CDR3: TGTGCCAGCAGCCCCTGGGGAGCGCACGAGGAAGAGCAGTACGTC.

The chain is built from TRBV15 and TRBJ1-4; D gene unclear. The V and J ends lost 0 bases and 0 bases respectively, with 8 bases between them. The CDR3 covers 16 residues. Germline lookup yields CDR1 LNHNV and CDR2 YYDKDF (reference sequence). The DNA for the CDR3 is TGTGCCACCAGCAGAGATATGGGAGCAACTAATGAAAAACTGTTTTTT. Translated: CATSRDMGATNEKLFF.

The genes are TRBV6-1 and TRBJ1-1, with a weak D call TRBD1 (6 bases). CDR1 is MNHNS, CDR2 SASEGT, per germline. Deletions cut 5 bases from V and 1 base from J, with 14 bases between. CDR3 size: 15 residues. The CDR3 is CASSHGQTTNTEAFF. CDR3 bases: TGTGCCAGCAGTCACGGACAGACGACGAACACTGAAGCTTTCTTT.